Listed below are T cell receptor beta chains from one sample, sequenced in a study of T-cell reconstitution after alpha-beta-depleted transplantation in children. Using its own MiXCR run on the PCR reads, TCRdb lists one record per CDR3 protein. The profile shows fewer than 1 million distinct CDR3 sequences, 15% to 20% of them singletons. Sequencing used PBMCs, mostly from graft donor cells, obtained 360 days after TCRalphabeta/CD19-depleted stem cell transplant. These receptors were collected from a male patient under 18 who had a stem cell transplant for acute lymphoblastic leukemia, so the T cells may come from the graft donor. The CDR3 runs from the conserved cysteine through the conserved F or W. D genes are given only for firm matches. Expanded clones are given a class, and other clones once, few, many or no size at all.

j_call | d_call | clone_size | v_call | cdr3_aa | cdr3_nt
TRBJ2-7 | NA | NA | TRBV19 | CASSIGPTLWGEQYF | TGTGCCAGTAGTATTGGGCCGACGCTGTGGGGCGAGCAGTACTTC
TRBJ1-4 | NA | NA | TRBV7-3 | CASSLTGNGEKLFF | TGTGCCAGCAGCTTAACGGGAAACGGGGAAAAACTGTTTTTT
TRBJ1-2 | NA | few | TRBV29-1 | CSVEDGQAYGYTF | TGCAGCGTTGAAGATGGCCAGGCGTATGGCTACACCTTC
TRBJ2-3 | TRBD2 | few | TRBV4-2 | CASSQGAGASTDTQYF | TGTGCCAGCAGCCAAGGGGCGGGAGCGAGCACAGATACGCAGTATTTT
TRBJ2-1 | TRBD2 | NA | TRBV13 | CASSLAPTFSGSNRDEQFF | TGTGCCAGCAGCTTAGCCCCCACCTTTAGCGGGAGTAATCGCGATGAGCAGTTCTTC
TRBJ2-5 | NA | few | TRBV5-1 | CASSFRAAEETQYF | TGCGCCAGCAGCTTCCGGGCAGCCGAAGAGACCCAGTACTTC
TRBJ1-1 | NA | NA | TRBV5-6 | CASRDSAHEAFF | TGTGCCAGCAGGGATTCCGCCCATGAAGCTTTCTTT
TRBJ2-6 | NA | few | TRBV2 | CASSGLGAGSGANVLTF | TGTGCCAGCAGTGGCCTGGGGGCGGGATCTGGGGCCAACGTCCTGACTTTC
TRBJ2-1 | TRBD2 | few | TRBV2 | CATLGGKGLAGYNEQFF | TGTGCCACCCTGGGAGGAAAGGGACTAGCGGGATACAATGAGCAGTTCTTC
TRBJ1-2 | NA | few | TRBV7-9 | CASSRRVETYGYTF | TGTGCCAGCAGCCGACGGGTCGAGACCTATGGCTACACCTTC
TRBJ2-1 | NA | few | TRBV29-1 | CSVLTGLGPGYEQFF | TGCAGCGTCCTAACGGGACTCGGTCCAGGGTATGAGCAGTTCTTC
TRBJ2-7 | NA | many | TRBV12-3/TRBV12-4 | CASSGGRSYEQYF | TGTGCCAGTAGTGGAGGCCGCTCCTACGAGCAGTACTTC
TRBJ2-3 | NA | few | TRBV10-3 | CAISESMPGSRDTQYF | TGTGCCATCAGTGAGTCGATGCCCGGGAGCAGAGATACGCAGTATTTT
TRBJ2-3 | NA | NA | TRBV5-1 | CASSLGPRRTDTQYF | TGCGCCAGCAGCTTGGGACCCAGGCGGACAGATACGCAGTATTTT
TRBJ2-3 | TRBD1 | many | TRBV7-3 | CASSFQGGGTDTQYF | TGTGCCAGCAGCTTCCAAGGGGGCGGTACAGATACGCAGTATTTT
TRBJ1-2 | NA | few | TRBV5-1 | CASGTGFGYTF | TGCGCCAGCGGAACAGGGTTCGGCTACACCTTC
TRBJ2-3 | NA | many | TRBV7-2 | CASSLRDRLGTDTQYF | TGTGCCAGCAGCCTCCGGGACCGATTAGGCACAGATACGCAGTATTTT
TRBJ2-7 | NA | few | TRBV13 | CASSQGNMGQYF | TGTGCCAGCAGCCAGGGGAATATGGGGCAGTACTTC
TRBJ2-5 | NA | NA | TRBV24-1 | CATSDLLGVQETQYF | TGTGCCACCAGTGATTTGCTCGGGGTTCAAGAGACCCAGTACTTC
TRBJ2-2 | NA | NA | TRBV5-1 | CASSRLKAANTGELFF | TGCGCCAGCAGCCGACTGAAAGCCGCGAACACCGGGGAGCTGTTTTTT
TRBJ2-1 | TRBD2 | many | TRBV7-9 | CASSPGTSANNEQFF | TGTGCCAGCAGCCCCGGGACTAGCGCCAACAATGAGCAGTTCTTC
TRBJ2-6 | NA | NA | TRBV12-3/TRBV12-4 | CTSSLAGIGNPSGANVLTF | TGTACCAGCAGTTTAGCAGGGATAGGAAACCCCTCTGGGGCCAACGTCCTGACTTTC
TRBJ2-4 | NA | NA | TRBV20-1 | CSARSGGKNIQYF | TGCAGTGCTAGATCCGGGGGCAAAAACATTCAGTACTTC
TRBJ2-1 | NA | NA | TRBV7-7 | CASSLSPDGPNEQFF | TGTGCCAGCAGCTTGTCTCCGGACGGACCTAATGAGCAGTTCTTC
TRBJ2-1 | TRBD1 | few | TRBV4-2 | CASSQGPGQGSYEQFF | TGTGCCAGCAGCCAAGGTCCGGGACAGGGGTCGTATGAGCAGTTCTTC
TRBJ2-7 | NA | NA | TRBV12-3/TRBV12-4 | CASSDLTGKYF | TGTGCCAGCAGTGACCTCACAGGGAAGTACTTC
TRBJ2-2 | TRBD2 | many | TRBV11-2 | CASSRTSVNGELFF | TGTGCCAGCTCCCGTACTAGCGTGAACGGGGAGCTGTTTTTT
TRBJ1-1 | TRBD1 | few | TRBV25-1 | CASRGTVSEAFF | TGTGCCAGCAGAGGGACAGTATCAGAAGCTTTCTTT
TRBJ1-6 | NA | NA | TRBV5-1 | CASRSDTGSAGSPLHF | TGCGCCAGCAGATCAGATACAGGTTCGGCCGGCTCACCCCTCCACTTT
TRBJ2-7 | TRBD2 | NA | TRBV7-6 | CASSSRGTSYEQYF | TGTGCCAGCAGCTCGCGGGGGACCTCCTACGAGCAGTACTTC
TRBJ2-3 | NA | NA | TRBV18 | CASSPKRFTDTQYF | TGTGCCAGCTCACCAAAACGGTTCACAGATACGCAGTATTTT
TRBJ2-3 | NA | few | TRBV29-1 | CSERASIATDTQYF | TGCAGCGAGCGGGCCTCCATCGCGACAGATACGCAGTATTTT
TRBJ2-3 | NA | NA | TRBV5-1 | CASSPSADTTDTQYF | TGCGCCAGCAGCCCCTCGGCGGACACCACAGATACGCAGTATTTT
TRBJ1-5 | NA | NA | TRBV6-5 | CASNWKYNQPQHF | TGTGCCAGCAATTGGAAGTACAATCAGCCCCAGCATTTT
TRBJ1-5 | NA | NA | TRBV28 | CASSARPQRSQPQHF | TGTGCCAGCAGCGCACGGCCGCAACGGAGCCAGCCCCAGCATTTT
TRBJ2-2 | NA | few | TRBV7-6 | CASSLLGLPGELFF | TGTGCCAGCAGCTTATTGGGCCTCCCCGGGGAGCTGTTTTTT
TRBJ2-5 | NA | few | TRBV20-1 | CSARGPGPKGETQYF | TGCAGTGCTAGGGGGCCGGGTCCAAAAGGAGAGACCCAGTACTTC
TRBJ2-3 | NA | NA | TRBV6-5 | CASSYRPLGTDTQYF | TGTGCCAGCAGTTATCGGCCCCTCGGCACAGATACGCAGTATTTT
TRBJ2-3 | TRBD2 | few | TRBV5-1 | CASSSQPSPDPGLAVTTDTQYF | TGCGCCAGCAGCTCCCAACCCTCACCGGATCCGGGACTAGCGGTGACCACAGATACGCAGTATTTT
TRBJ2-3 | NA | few | TRBV10-3 | CAISEVMGLLAPDTQYF | TGTGCCATCAGTGAGGTGATGGGACTCTTGGCACCAGATACGCAGTATTTT
TRBJ2-3 | NA | few | TRBV19 | CASSIITATDTQYF | TGTGCCAGTAGTATAATCACAGCCACAGATACGCAGTATTTT
TRBJ2-4 | NA | few | TRBV12-3/TRBV12-4 | CASSPTLLLAKNIQYF | TGTGCCAGCAGTCCCACCCTTCTACTAGCCAAAAACATTCAGTACTTC
TRBJ2-1 | TRBD2 | few | TRBV5-1 | CASTPGTSGDNEQFF | TGCGCCAGCACCCCCGGGACTAGCGGGGACAATGAGCAGTTCTTC
TRBJ2-7 | TRBD1 | few | TRBV5-1 | CASSRGGVDRGHGEQYF | TGCGCCAGCAGCAGGGGGGGCGTAGACAGGGGGCATGGTGAGCAGTACTTC
TRBJ2-3 | NA | NA | TRBV12-3/TRBV12-4 | CASRTGLGTQYF | TGTGCCAGCAGAACAGGGTTGGGTACGCAGTATTTT
TRBJ2-1 | TRBD1 | NA | TRBV20-1 | CRGGQGNNEQFF | TGCAGGGGCGGACAGGGGAACAATGAGCAGTTCTTC
TRBJ2-2 | NA | NA | TRBV5-1 | CASSLEVLFNTGELFF | TGCGCCAGCAGCTTGGAGGTTCTGTTTAACACCGGGGAGCTGTTTTTT
TRBJ2-1 | TRBD2 | NA | TRBV24-1 | CATAGTSGRGYEQFF | TGTGCCACCGCTGGGACTAGCGGGAGAGGGTATGAGCAGTTCTTC
TRBJ2-7 | NA | NA | TRBV18 | CASSRSEPYEQYF | TGTGCCAGCTCACGGTCGGAACCCTACGAGCAGTACTTC